This T cell receptor beta chain is from a study of cytomegalovirus exposure and HLA in healthy donors. CDR3 length: 16 residues. V was pared by 2 bases and J by 4 bases, with 6 bases of the junction left unmatched. Germline V gene lookup returns CDR1 SGDLS and CDR2 YYNGEE. The PCR ran on 60 Vbeta and 13 Jbeta primers. The protocol was immunoSEQ multiplex PCR, while the TCRdb copy is restricted to in-frame clones and leaves out a portion. The data show fewer than 250,000 clones, approximately 80% seen once. Sample: PBMCs. This chain joins TRBV9 and TRBJ2-1; TRBD1 agrees at 10 bases. This sequence was found in a man aged 25 to 45 in good health and CMV-seronegative. The CDR3 sequence: CASSVAGTGVYNEQFF. Here the CDR3 DNA reads TGTGCCAGCAGCGTCGCCGGGACAGGGGTATACAATGAGCAGTTCTTC.